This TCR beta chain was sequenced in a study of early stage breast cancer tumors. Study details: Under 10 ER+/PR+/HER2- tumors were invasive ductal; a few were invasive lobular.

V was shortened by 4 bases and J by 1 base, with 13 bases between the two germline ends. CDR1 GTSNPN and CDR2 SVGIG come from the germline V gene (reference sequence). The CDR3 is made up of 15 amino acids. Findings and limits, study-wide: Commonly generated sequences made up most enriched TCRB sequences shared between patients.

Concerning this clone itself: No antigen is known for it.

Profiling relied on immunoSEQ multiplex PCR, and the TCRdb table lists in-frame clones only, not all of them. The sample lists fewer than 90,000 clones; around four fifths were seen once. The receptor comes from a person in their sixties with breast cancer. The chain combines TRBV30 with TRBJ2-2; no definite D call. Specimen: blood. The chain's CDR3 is CAWTPVGWNTGELFF. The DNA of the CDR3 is TGTGCCTGGACCCCCGTGGGGTGGAACACCGGGGAGCTGTTTTTT.